The source of this T cell receptor (beta chain) is a study of blood T cell repertoires in COVID-19. Study background: COVID-19 samples from acute and convalescent phases originated in the United States, Italy and Spain. The cDNA or gDNA used as material had been derived from T cells, B-cell-depleted T cells, or PBMCs.

The V end lost 3 bases, the J end lost 2 bases, and 10 bases lay between the germline ends. The CDR3 is made up of 15 amino acids. Germline CDR1 is SEHNR and CDR2 is FQNEAQ (reference sequence). In the source study's methods: Researchers report that nucleated cell counts were estimated from reference gene primer amplification. Using immunoSEQ multiplex PCR, the repertoire was profiled, and TCRdb retains in-frame clones only, with some absent. V, J and clone size are those of that table, while D and trimming were read from the DNA. In the table there are 260,000 or so clones, around 80% of which are singletons.

The V call is TRBV7-9, the J call TRBJ1-4; TRBD1 is a possible D gene (5 bases). Sequenced material: peripheral blood. This receptor was taken from a man at least 80 years old with acute or convalescent COVID-19. The CDR3 region is CASSLSGMTNEKLFF. In DNA form, the CDR3 reads TGTGCCAGCAGCTTGTCAGGGATGACTAATGAAAAACTGTTTTTT. The full variable domain, with the rest looked up from reference TRBV7-9 and TRBJ1-4, is DTGVSQNPRHKITKRGQNVTFRCDPISEHNRLYWYRQTLGQGPEFLTYFQNEAQLEKSRLLSDRFSAERPKGSFSTLEIQRTEQGDSAMYLCASSLSGMTNEKLFFGSGTQLSVL.